This T cell receptor (beta chain) came from a study of blood T cell repertoires in COVID-19. TCRdb keeps only in-frame clones here, not all; method: immunoSEQ multiplex PCR. The profile shows around 260,000 clones, around 87% of them singletons. CDR3 length: 13 residues. V lost 6 bases, J lost 4 bases, and 12 bases lay in between. The germline CDR1 and CDR2 sequences are SEHNR and FQNEAQ (reference sequence). This clone was counted at least ten times. The TCR comes from a woman aged 60-75 years with COVID-19, enrolled during active disease. The V call is TRBV7-9, the J call TRBJ2-5; possibly TRBD2 for D (7 bases). The sequenced sample was peripheral blood. Here the CDR3 reads CASSPRGPETQYF. The CDR3 DNA is TGTGCCAGCAGTCCGCGGGGGCCAGAGACCCAGTACTTC.